This passage covers 6 T cell receptor beta chains from one sample sequenced in a study of cytomegalovirus exposure and HLA in healthy donors. Assay: immunoSEQ multiplex PCR; the TCRdb copy retains only in-frame clones and omits some. The sample consists of approximately 140,000 clones, 70% to 90% of them appearing once. Sequenced: PBMCs. These receptors were collected from a woman in her thirties in good health and CMV-seronegative.

The chain uses TRBV7-3 and TRBJ2-2; a possible D gene is TRBD1 (6 bases). Germline lookup yields CDR1 SGHTA and CDR2 FQGTGA. The ends were cut back, 5 bases at V and 4 bases at J, with 11 bases in the middle. This CDR3 region has 14 residues. The CDR3 loop is CASSQGTFTGELFF. The CDR3 nucleotides are TGTGCCAGCAGCCAAGGGACATTCACCGGGGAGCTGTTTTTT.

J is TRBJ2-2 and V is TRBV9, with D tentatively TRBD1 (5 bases). This CDR3 spans 15 amino acids. V was shortened by 0 bases and J by 3 bases, with 9 bases between the two germline ends. Germline values: CDR1 SGDLS, CDR2 YYNGEE. This CDR3 is CASSVGLGDTGELFF. The CDR3 nucleotides are TGTGCCAGCAGCGTAGGTTTAGGGGACACCGGGGAGCTGTTTTTT.

The genes are TRBV5-6 and TRBJ1-1, with TRBD1 identical over 8 bases. The V gene's germline CDR1 is SGHDT and CDR2 YYEEEE. CDR3 size: 12 residues. With 4 bases clipped from V and 7 bases from J, the junction kept 3 bases outside the gene matches. The CDR3 here is CASSLGQGEAFF. Written as DNA, the CDR3 is TGTGCCAGCAGCCTCGGACAGGGTGAAGCTTTCTTT.

The chain combines TRBV18 with TRBJ2-7; the D is unclear. The germline V and J ends were trimmed by 0 bases and 4 bases, with 7 bases remaining between them. Germline CDR1 and CDR2: KGHSH and LQKENI. The CDR3 totals 13 residues. The CDR3 DNA reads as TGTGCCAGCTCACCACCGAGATTTTACGAGCAGTACTTC. This codes for CASSPPRFYEQYF.

The chain couples TRBV18 to TRBJ1-2; TRBD1 might be the D (5 bases). Germline V CDR1 and CDR2: KGHSH, LQKENI. CDR3 length equals 13 residues. With 4 bases removed from V and 5 bases from J, the gap between germline ends came to 11 bases. The CDR3 protein is CASSHGQGYGYTF. CDR3 nucleotides: TGTGCCAGCTCACACGGGCAGGGATATGGCTACACCTTC.

The V gene is TRBV6-5, the J gene TRBJ2-1, with a tentative D call TRBD1 (6 bases). In germline, CDR1 is MNHEY, CDR2 SVGAGI. Trimming took 6 bases from V and 8 from J, leaving 17 bases between them. The CDR3 covers 14 residues. This chain's CDR3 is CASSLQQGSYEQFF. CDR3 in DNA: TGTGCCAGCAGCCTACAACAGGGTTCCTATGAGCAGTTCTTC.